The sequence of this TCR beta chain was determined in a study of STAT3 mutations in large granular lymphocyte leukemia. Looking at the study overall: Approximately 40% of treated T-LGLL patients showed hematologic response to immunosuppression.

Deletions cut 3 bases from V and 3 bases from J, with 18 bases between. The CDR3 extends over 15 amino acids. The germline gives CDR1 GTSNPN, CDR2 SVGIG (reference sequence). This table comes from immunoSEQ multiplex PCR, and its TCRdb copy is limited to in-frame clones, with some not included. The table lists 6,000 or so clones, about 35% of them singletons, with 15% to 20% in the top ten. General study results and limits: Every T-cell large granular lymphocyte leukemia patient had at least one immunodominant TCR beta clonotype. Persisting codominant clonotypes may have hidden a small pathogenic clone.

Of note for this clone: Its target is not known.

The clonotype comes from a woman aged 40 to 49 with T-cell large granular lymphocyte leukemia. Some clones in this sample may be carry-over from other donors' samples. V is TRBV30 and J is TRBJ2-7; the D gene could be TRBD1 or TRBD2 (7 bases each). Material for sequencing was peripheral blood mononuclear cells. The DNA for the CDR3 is TGTGCCTGGAGCCCAGGGACAGCGGGGTTCTACGAGCAGTACTTC. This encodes CAWSPGTAGFYEQYF.